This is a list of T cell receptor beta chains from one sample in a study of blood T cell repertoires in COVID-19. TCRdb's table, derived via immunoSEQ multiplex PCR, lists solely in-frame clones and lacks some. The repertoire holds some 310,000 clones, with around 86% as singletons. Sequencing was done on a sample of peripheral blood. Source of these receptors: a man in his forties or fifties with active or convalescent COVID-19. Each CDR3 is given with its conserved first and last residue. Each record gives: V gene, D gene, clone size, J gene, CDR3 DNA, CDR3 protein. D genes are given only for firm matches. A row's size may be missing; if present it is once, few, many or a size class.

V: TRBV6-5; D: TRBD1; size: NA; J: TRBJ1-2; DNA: TGTGCCAGCAGTCGAGGACAGGGGGGGTATGGCTACACCTTC; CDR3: CASSRGQGGYGYTF
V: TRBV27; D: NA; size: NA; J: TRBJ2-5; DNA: TGTGCCAGCAGTTTTGTCGGGATGCAAGAGACCCAGTACTTC; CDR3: CASSFVGMQETQYF
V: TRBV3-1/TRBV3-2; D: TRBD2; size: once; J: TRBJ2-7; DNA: TGTGCCAGCAGCCAAGCGCTAGCGGGGATCTACGAGCAGTACTTC; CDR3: CASSQALAGIYEQYF
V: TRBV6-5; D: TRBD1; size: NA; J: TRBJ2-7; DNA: TGTGCCAGCAAGTTGGGACAGGGCTACGAGCAGTACTTC; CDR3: CASKLGQGYEQYF
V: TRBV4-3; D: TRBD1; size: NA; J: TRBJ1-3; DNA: TGCGCCAGCAGCCGCCGACAGGGGGCGGCTGGAAACACCATATATTTT; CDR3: CASSRRQGAAGNTIYF
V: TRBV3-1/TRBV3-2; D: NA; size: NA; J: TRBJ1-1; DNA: TGTGCCAGCAGCCAAGATGGAGGGGTAGTTACTGAAGCTTTCTTT; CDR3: CASSQDGGVVTEAFF
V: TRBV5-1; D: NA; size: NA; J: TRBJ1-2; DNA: TGCGCCAGCAGGGAGGGAGGAGACTATGGCTACACCTTC; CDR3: CASREGGDYGYTF
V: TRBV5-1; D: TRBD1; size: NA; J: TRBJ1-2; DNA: TGCGCCAGCAGCTTGGGGGACAGTTACTATGGCTACACCTTC; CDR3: CASSLGDSYYGYTF
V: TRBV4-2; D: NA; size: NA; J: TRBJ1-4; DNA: TGTGCCAGCAGCCCGAATCCCGGGACAAGTTTCAATGAAAAACTGTTTTTT; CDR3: CASSPNPGTSFNEKLFF
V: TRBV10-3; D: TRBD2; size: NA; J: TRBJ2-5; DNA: TGTGCCATCAGTGAGACTCTAGCGGGGGGCGGGAGAGAGACCCAGTACTTC; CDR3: CAISETLAGGGRETQYF
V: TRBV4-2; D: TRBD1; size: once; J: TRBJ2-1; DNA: TGTGCCAGCAGCCTCGGACAGGGGGCGAATAATGAGCAGTTCTTC; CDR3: CASSLGQGANNEQFF
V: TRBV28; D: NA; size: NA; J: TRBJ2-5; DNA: TGTGCCAGCACCATGGACATCCAAGAGACCCAGTACTTC; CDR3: CASTMDIQETQYF
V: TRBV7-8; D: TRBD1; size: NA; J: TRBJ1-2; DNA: TGTGCCAGCAGCTTGGCTGGGACAGATGGCTACACCTTC; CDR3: CASSLAGTDGYTF
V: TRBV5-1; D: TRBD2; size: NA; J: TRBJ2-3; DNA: TGCGCCAGCAGCTTGTTACCGGGAGTAGCGGGAGCGGTAGATACGCAGTATTTT; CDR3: CASSLLPGVAGAVDTQYF
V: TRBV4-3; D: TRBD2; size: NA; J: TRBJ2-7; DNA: TGCGCCAGCAGCCAAGATCGGGGGGGAGACGAGCAGTACTTC; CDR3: CASSQDRGGDEQYF
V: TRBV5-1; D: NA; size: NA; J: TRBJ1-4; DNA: TGCGCCAGCAGCAACTCCCCGGGAGAAAAACTGTTTTTT; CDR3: CASSNSPGEKLFF
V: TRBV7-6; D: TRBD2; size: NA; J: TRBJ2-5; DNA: TGTGCCAGCAGCTTAGAGTCTAGCGGGGGTTCGGAGACCCAGTACTTC; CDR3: CASSLESSGGSETQYF
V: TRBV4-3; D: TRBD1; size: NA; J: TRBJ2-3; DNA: TGCGCCAGCAGCCCCCGGGACAGGGGTAGCACAGATACGCAGTATTTT; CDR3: CASSPRDRGSTDTQYF
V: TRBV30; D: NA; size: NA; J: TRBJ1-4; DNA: TGTGCCTGGAGTGTACGTCGGGGGGACGGGGGTGAAAAACTGTTTTTT; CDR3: CAWSVRRGDGGEKLFF
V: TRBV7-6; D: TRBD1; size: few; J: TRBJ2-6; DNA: TGTGCCAGCAGCTTAGCGTCGGACAGGGAGCATAATCGAGGCTCTGGGGCCAACGTCCTGACTTTC; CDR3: CASSLASDREHNRGSGANVLTF
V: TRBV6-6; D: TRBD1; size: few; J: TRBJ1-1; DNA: TGTGCCAGCAGTTTAGACAGGGCGATGAACACTGAAGCTTTCTTT; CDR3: CASSLDRAMNTEAFF
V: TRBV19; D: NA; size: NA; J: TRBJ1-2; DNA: TGTGCCAGTACCCTCACCCCGGGGGGCTACACCTTC; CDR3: CASTLTPGGYTF
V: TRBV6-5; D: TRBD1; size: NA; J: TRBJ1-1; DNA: TGTGCCAGCAGTTACGCGGACAGGGTCACTGAAGCTTTCTTT; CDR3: CASSYADRVTEAFF